These 10 T cell receptor beta chains were all obtained from the same sample, sequenced in a study of cytomegalovirus exposure and HLA in healthy donors. The PCR was carried out with 60 Vbeta primers and 13 Jbeta primers. The method was immunoSEQ multiplex PCR; TCRdb's version includes in-frame clones alone and lacks a portion of them. The sample has about 200,000 clones, less than 85% seen once. What was sequenced was PBMCs. The receptors were gathered from a man aged 18 to 35 in good health and CMV-seronegative.

The CDR3, as DNA: TGTGCCAGCAGCCCGAGGAGACTTAACACCGGGGAGCTGTTTTTT. Its protein is CASSPRRLNTGELFF. The chain joins TRBV9 to TRBJ2-2, with unresolved D. CDR3 length: 15 residues. CDR1 SGDLS and CDR2 YYNGEE come from the germline V gene. Trimming stripped 4 bases from V and 2 bases from J, with 12 bases between.

Comments on this clone: Compared with germline, one end of the junction differs, possibly owing to a read error. V usage is TRBV7-9 and J usage is TRBJ2-1, with 14 bases aligning to TRBD2. Germline V gene data show CDR1 as SEHNR and CDR2 as FQNEAQ (reference sequence). The CDR3 is 15 amino acids. The CDR3 sequence is CSSSSGTSGSYEQFF. The CDR3 coding sequence is TGTTCCAGCAGCTCTGGGACTAGCGGGAGCTATGAGCAGTTCTTC.

V gene TRBV7-3 combines with J gene TRBJ2-7; D is perhaps TRBD1 (5 bases). Germline-derived CDR1 and CDR2 are SGHTA and FQGTGA. The CDR3 is 13 amino acids. V was shortened by 0 bases and J by 6 bases, with 9 bases between the two germline ends. CDR3 in amino acids: CASSLTPGLEQYF. For the CDR3, the DNA is TGTGCCAGCAGCTTAACTCCAGGGCTCGAGCAGTACTTC.

The rearrangement joins TRBV11-2 to TRBJ2-5; 9 bases map to TRBD2. The assigned J gene may be wrong: the sequence end matches TRBJ2-7 better. The CDR3 contains 16 residues. Looked up from germline, CDR1 is SGHAT and CDR2 is FQNNGV. The CDR3 DNA follows: TGTGCCAGCAGCCCACTAAGCGGGAGGAGCTCCTACGAGCAGTACTTC. Translating it yields CASSPLSGRSSYEQYF.

Of note for this clone: Other DNA sequences within the sample encode an identical CDR3. V usage is TRBV19 and J usage is TRBJ2-2; TRBD1 might be the D (6 bases). V lost 4 bases to trimming and J lost 4 bases, with 10 bases between them. There are 14 residues in the CDR3. The germline V gene has CDR1 LNHDA and CDR2 SQIVND (reference sequence). The CDR3 protein is CASSTGVSTGELFF. For the CDR3, the DNA is TGTGCCAGTAGTACAGGGGTGAGCACCGGGGAGCTGTTTTTT.

The V call is TRBV6-1, the J call TRBJ2-7, with D unresolved. Trimming took 1 base from V and 4 from J, leaving 11 bases between them. Per the germline V gene, CDR1 is MNHNS and CDR2 is SASEGT. The CDR3 is made up of 14 amino acids. CDR3 nucleotide sequence: TGTGCCAGCAGTGAAGGCCAGATTATTTACGAGCAGTACTTC. It is translated as CASSEGQIIYEQYF.

This clone was observed a handful of times. This chain connects TRBV7-6 to TRBJ2-1, with D possibly matching TRBD2 (6 bases). The germline V gene encodes CDR1 SGHVS and CDR2 FNYEAQ. Trimming shortened V by 5 bases and J by 9 bases, and 20 bases separated the two germline ends. CDR3 length equals 15 residues. CDR3 sequence (DNA): TGTGCCAGCAGCCTTGAGGGGCGCGGGACCAGTGAGCAGTTCTTC. It is translated as CASSLEGRGTSEQFF.

CDR3 DNA: TGTGCCAGCAGTTTAGGGCTAGCGGGAGTGGAGACCCAGTACTTC. Translating gives CASSLGLAGVETQYF. This chain uses TRBV27 with TRBJ2-5; 10 nucleotides match TRBD2. The CDR3 contains 15 residues. V dropped 2 bases and J dropped 5; count of bases not matched to a gene: 5. Germline CDR1 reads MNHEY; CDR2 reads SMNVEV (reference sequence).

This clone appeared a single time. This chain connects TRBV7-9 to TRBJ2-5; possibly TRBD1 for D (6 bases). V lost 5 bases and J 1 base, leaving 17 bases between the germline ends. The CDR3 spans 16 residues. Germline V lookup: CDR1 SEHNR, CDR2 FQNEAQ (reference sequence). CDR3 sequence: CASSLLVRTVQETQYF. DNA of the CDR3: TGTGCCAGCAGCCTCCTAGTCCGGACAGTCCAAGAGACCCAGTACTTC.

The rearrangement joins TRBV25-1 to TRBJ2-7; D is possibly TRBD1 (5 bases). The CDR3 is 17 residues long. Trimming took off 7 bases at V and 4 bases at J, with 26 bases between the two ends. Per the germline V gene, CDR1 is MGHDK and CDR2 is SYGVNS. The CDR3 sequence is CASTKDVGPGPVYEQYF. The CDR3, as DNA: TGTGCCAGCACCAAGGATGTAGGCCCAGGGCCTGTATACGAGCAGTACTTC.